Sequencing of this T cell receptor beta chain was carried out in a study of glioma-infiltrating T cells. Study findings and constraints: Tissue-blood divergence was below expectation in non-neoplastic patients, above in gliomas. CDR3 overlap between tissue and blood was very small.

As for this clonotype: Its antigen is not known. This could be a read error, since a much larger clone is one nucleotide away.

CDR3 length equals 17 residues. Germline V gene sequence: CDR1 SEHNR, CDR2 FQNEAQ (reference sequence). The V end lost 7 bases, the J end lost 0 bases, and 19 bases lay between the germline ends. The iRepertoire nested amplicon-rescue multiplex PCR amplified TCR alpha and beta CDR3s from RNA. One-step reverse transcription and amplification started from approximately 100-400 ng of tissue mRNA or PBMC total RNA. MiXCR was run by TCRdb on the multiplex PCR reads, yielding one entry per CDR3 protein. The repertoire holds some 180,000 distinct CDR3 sequences, 32% seen once, with 20% in the top ten. This TCR came from a human donor with low-grade glioma or glioblastoma, undergoing nonglioma brain surgery, or in good health (not recorded which). The sequenced sample consisted of glioma tissue, nonneoplastic brain tissue, or PBMCs (not recorded which). The genes are TRBV7-9 and TRBJ2-1; weak D call: TRBD2 (6 bases). The CDR3 region has the DNA TGTGCCAGCATCCCGGGACTTTCCAGGGCCTCCTACAATGAGCAGTTCTTC. Protein sequence: CASIPGLSRASYNEQFF.